These 4 T cell receptor beta chains share one sample of origin, sequenced in a study of identical twins (dated by TCRdb to the mid-2010s). The library came from 5' RACE. Sequenced using an Illumina HiSeq 2000. In-frame beta chains were kept once TCRdb had trimmed the public reads at Q25 with fastp and called clones with MiXCR. CDR3 protein sequences are deduplicated, and each keeps its most common genes and DNA. The sample table lists about 890,000 distinct CDR3 sequences, approximately 13% of them with a count of one. The ten largest account for about 1.5% of the sample. This sample was shared with a second study, whose subject was yellow fever vaccine responses in identical twins.

Source material: PBMCs. Every receptor here comes from a woman aged 18-30 years in good health.

This clonotype was seen ten or more times. The rearrangement links TRBV12-3 or TRBV12-4 to TRBJ1-4, with a tentative D call TRBD1 (5 bases). V lost 5 bases and J 8 bases, leaving 18 bases between the germline ends. CDR3 length: 15 residues. This chain's CDR3 is CASSDSGRRSEKLFF. CDR3 in DNA: TGTGCCAGCAGTGACTCGGGACGGAGGTCGGAAAAACTGTTTTTT.

This clonotype was seen a handful of times. This chain's CDR3 is CASSHGKGSTGELFF. DNA of the CDR3: TGCGCCAGCAGCCACGGGAAGGGGAGCACCGGGGAGCTGTTTTTT. The J gene is TRBJ2-2, the V gene TRBV4-1, with D perhaps given as TRBD1 or TRBD2 (5 bases each). V was cut by 3 bases and J by 4 bases, with 12 bases left in between. Germline-derived CDR1 and CDR2 are MGHRA and YSYEKL. CDR3 size: 15 residues.

This rearrangement joins TRBV7-8 to TRBJ2-7; 7 bases are a match to TRBD2. CDR3 length: 17 amino acids. Looked up from germline, CDR1 is SGHVS and CDR2 is FQNEAQ. With 1 base clipped from V and 2 bases from J, the junction kept 11 bases outside the gene matches. The CDR3 coding sequence is TGTGCCAGCAGCTTAGATCCAAGGTCAAGCGGGACCTACGAGCAGTACTTC. Protein sequence: CASSLDPRSSGTYEQYF.

This chain joins TRBV20-1 and TRBJ2-1; D is uncertain. The germline V gene has CDR1 DFQATT and CDR2 SNEGSKA (reference sequence). The germline V and J ends were trimmed by 0 bases and 4 bases, with 10 bases remaining between them. There are 14 residues in the CDR3. The CDR3 protein is CSARDSSFYNEQFF. The CDR3 DNA sequence: TGCAGTGCTAGAGATAGTAGCTTTTACAATGAGCAGTTCTTC.